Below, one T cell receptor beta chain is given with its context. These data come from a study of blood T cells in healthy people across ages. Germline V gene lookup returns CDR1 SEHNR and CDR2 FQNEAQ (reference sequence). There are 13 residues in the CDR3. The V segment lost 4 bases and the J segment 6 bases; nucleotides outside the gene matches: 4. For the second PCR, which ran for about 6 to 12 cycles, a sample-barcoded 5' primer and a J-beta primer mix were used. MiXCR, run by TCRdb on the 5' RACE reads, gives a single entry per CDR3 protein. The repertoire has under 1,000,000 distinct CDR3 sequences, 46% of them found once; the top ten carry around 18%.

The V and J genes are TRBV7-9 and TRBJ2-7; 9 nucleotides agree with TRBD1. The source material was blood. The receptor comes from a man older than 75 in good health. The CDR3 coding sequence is TGTGCCAGCAGCTGGGACAGGGATGCCGAGCAGTACTTC. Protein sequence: CASSWDRDAEQYF.